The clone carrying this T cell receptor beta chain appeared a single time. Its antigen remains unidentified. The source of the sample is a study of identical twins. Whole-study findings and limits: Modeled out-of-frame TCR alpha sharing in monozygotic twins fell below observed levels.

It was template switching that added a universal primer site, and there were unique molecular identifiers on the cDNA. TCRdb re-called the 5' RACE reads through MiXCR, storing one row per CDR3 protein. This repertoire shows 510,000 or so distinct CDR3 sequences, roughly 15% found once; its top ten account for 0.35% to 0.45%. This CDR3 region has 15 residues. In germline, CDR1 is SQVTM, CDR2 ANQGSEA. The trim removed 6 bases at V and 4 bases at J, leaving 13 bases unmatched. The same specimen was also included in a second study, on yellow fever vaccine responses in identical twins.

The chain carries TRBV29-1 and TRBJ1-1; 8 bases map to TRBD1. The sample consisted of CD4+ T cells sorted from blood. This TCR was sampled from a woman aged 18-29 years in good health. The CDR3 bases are TGCAGCGTGGTGACTAGGGACAGGTGGAGCACTGAAGCTTTCTTT. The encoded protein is CSVVTRDRWSTEAFF.